The next 9 T cell receptor beta chains were all read from a single sample in a study of T cell repertoires in cytomegalovirus infection. TCRdb analysed the reads with MiXCR anew, one entry per CDR3 protein. The profile shows a few hundred thousand distinct CDR3 sequences, about a sixth of them singletons. The sequenced material came from CD8+ T cells from PBMCs. The receptors stem from a human donor in good health (CMV status not recorded). Some clones in this sample may be carry-over from other donors' samples.

Ten or more counts support this clonotype. The V and J genes are TRBV7-2 and TRBJ2-5; perhaps TRBD1 as D (5 bases). Germline loops: CDR1 SGHTA, CDR2 FQGNSA. The CDR3 contains 16 residues. Trimming shortened V by 4 bases and J by 1 base, and 16 bases separated the two germline ends. As DNA, the CDR3 is TGTGCCAGCAGCTCCCTACAGGAAAGGGTCCAAGAGACCCAGTACTTC. It yields the protein CASSSLQERVQETQYF.

The chain links TRBV7-9 to TRBJ2-5; 8 bases match TRBD1. J was trimmed by 5 bases and V by 0 bases; bases with no gene match: 8. The CDR3 loop spans 16 amino acids. Germline V gene lookup returns CDR1 SEHNR and CDR2 FQNEAQ (reference sequence). CDR3 nucleotide sequence: TGTGCCAGCAGCTTAGCAAAGGACAGGGCCAGGGAGACCCAGTACTTC. As protein: CASSLAKDRARETQYF.

The table lists this clonotype with a few counts. The chain combines TRBV29-1 with TRBJ1-1, with D unresolved. V lost 6 bases, J lost 0 bases, and 11 bases lay in between. The CDR3 runs 13 residues. The V gene's germline CDR1 is SQVTM and CDR2 ANQGSEA. CDR3 sequence (DNA): TGCAGCGTGGGTGACGGATTGAACACTGAAGCTTTCTTT. It specifies CSVGDGLNTEAFF.

This clonotype was found many times. The rearrangement links TRBV7-2 to TRBJ1-4, with D possibly TRBD1 on 5 matching bases. This CDR3 is built from 17 residues. The germline V gene has CDR1 SGHTA and CDR2 FQGNSA. Trimming shortened V by 1 base and J by 6 bases, and 18 bases separated the two germline ends. The CDR3 DNA is TGTGCCAGCAGCTTAGGCGGCGGACGGACAAAGGATGAAAAACTGTTTTTT. Its protein product is CASSLGGGRTKDEKLFF. Combining the CDR3 with reference TRBV7-2 and TRBJ1-4 gives the whole variable domain GAGVSQSPSNKVTEKGKDVELRCDPISGHTALYWYRQSLGQGLEFLIYFQGNSAPDKSGLPSDRFSAERTGGSVSTLTIQRTQQEDSAVYLCASSLGGGRTKDEKLFFGSGTQLSVL.

This clonotype has only one observation. The chain joins TRBV19 to TRBJ1-5; D is undetermined. V was cut by 5 bases and J by 6 bases, with 14 bases left in between. The CDR3 loop spans 14 amino acids. The germline V gene has CDR1 LNHDA and CDR2 SQIVND (reference sequence). The CDR3 DNA reads as TGTGCCAGTAGTCCCAACGAACATCGTCAGCCCCAGCATTTT. Translation gives CASSPNEHRQPQHF. The variable domain in full, with the rest retrieved from reference TRBV19 and TRBJ1-5, is DGGITQSPKYLFRKEGQNVTLSCEQNLNHDAMYWYRQDPGQGLRLIYYSQIVNDFQKGDIAEGYSVSREKKESFPLTVTSAQKNPTAFYLCASSPNEHRQPQHFGDGTRLSIL.

The V call is TRBV6-6, the J call TRBJ1-6; D gene uncertain. Between the trimmed V and J ends, which lost 10 bases and 5 bases, there was a span of 12 bases. Per germline, CDR1 MNHNY and CDR2 SVGAGI (reference sequence). The CDR3 is 13 amino acids. The DNA of the CDR3 is TGTGCCATCCAAGGACGGGATAATTCACCCCTCCACTTT. This translates into CAIQGRDNSPLHF.

This clonotype appeared a few times. The gene calls are TRBV19 and TRBJ1-6; D not certain. Germline values: CDR1 LNHDA, CDR2 SQIVND (reference sequence). This CDR3 is 13 amino acids long. V was pared by 9 bases and J by 4 bases, with 10 bases between. The CDR3 loop reads CASREEYNSPLHF. The CDR3 nucleotides are TGTGCCAGCCGAGAAGAGTATAATTCACCCCTCCACTTT.

This clonotype was seen more than once but under ten times. It may be a read error: a sequence one base away is much more abundant. V and J are TRBV6-1 and TRBJ1-6; TRBD1 matches 10 bases. This CDR3 comprises 15 residues. Trimming cost V 5 bases and J 7 bases; bases outside gene matches: 5. CDR1 and CDR2 from the germline V gene are MNHNS and SASEGT. CDR3 in amino acids: CASSYRDRGNSPLHF. The DNA of the CDR3 is TGTGCCAGCAGTTACCGGGACAGGGGAAATTCACCCCTCCACTTT.

This clonotype was picked up many times. J is TRBJ1-6 and V is TRBV7-2; D may be TRBD1 (5 bases). The CDR3 is 15 residues long. The V end lost 0 bases, the J end lost 10 bases, and 13 bases lay between the germline ends. From germline, CDR1 is SGHTA and CDR2 FQGNSA. The CDR3 DNA sequence: TGTGCCAGCAGCTTAGCCAGGGTAGGAGGATCACCCCTCCACTTT. The encoded protein is CASSLARVGGSPLHF.